This TCR beta chain appears in the sequencing data of a study of blood T cell repertoires in COVID-19. Study processing details: Scientists estimated how many nucleated cells there were by amplifying reference gene primers. Measured with immunoSEQ multiplex PCR; TCRdb has only the in-frame clones, and not every one. The DNA gave D and trimming, while V, J and clone size come from that table. Of about 270,000 clones listed, around nine tenths are singletons. From germline, CDR1 is SGHVS and CDR2 FQNEAQ. CDR3 length: 14 residues. Trimming removed 2 bases at V and 8 bases at J, with 12 bases between. The chain has TRBV7-8 and TRBJ1-4; D ambiguous. The sequenced sample consisted of PBMCs or T cells enriched from blood (not recorded which). This receptor was obtained from a woman between 18 and 30 years old who had recovered from COVID-19. The DNA for the CDR3 is TGTGCCAGCAGCTTATACGGGGAGTTCGAAAAACTGTTTTTT. As protein: CASSLYGEFEKLFF.